One sample yielded the 24 T cell receptor beta chains listed below, sequenced in a study of CD8 T cells in ankylosing spondylitis. Via MiXCR, TCRdb re-called the 5' RACE reads, giving one row per CDR3 protein. The data contain some 71,000 distinct CDR3 sequences, 5.3% of them seen just once; the ten biggest clones take up around 2.2%. Sequencing was done on a sample of blood, either unsorted or a sorted T cell fraction (not recorded which). These receptors were collected from a male donor with ankylosing spondylitis or in good health (not recorded which).

The sample holds a few counts of this clonotype. The gene calls are TRBV24-1 and TRBJ1-2; no reliable D call. Germline V lookup: CDR1 KGHDR, CDR2 SFDVKD. The CDR3 runs 14 residues. V lost 4 bases to trimming and J lost 4 bases, with 12 bases between them. The CDR3 DNA reads as TGTGCCACCAGTGAGGCCGGGATTACCTATGGCTACACCTTC. It codes for CATSEAGITYGYTF.

This clonotype appeared many times. J is TRBJ2-1 and V is TRBV10-3; D is tentatively TRBD1 or TRBD2 (5 bases each). Germline V gene lookup returns CDR1 ENHRY and CDR2 SYGVKD. The CDR3 length is 13 residues. Trimming stripped 10 bases from V and 6 bases from J, with 16 bases between. CDR3 sequence: CASAGTGTNEQFF. In DNA, the CDR3 is TGTGCCAGCGCCGGGACGGGGACCAATGAGCAGTTCTTC.

This clonotype was seen at least ten times. CDR3 region: CASSLAGWNQPQHF. CDR3 coding DNA: TGTGCCAGCAGCTTGGCGGGCTGGAATCAGCCCCAGCATTTT. The chain uses TRBV5-6 and TRBJ1-5; D not resolved. Germline V gives CDR1 SGHDT, CDR2 YYEEEE. There are 14 residues in the CDR3. V shed 0 bases and J shed 4 bases, with 8 bases lying between them. The full variable domain, completed using reference TRBV5-6 and TRBJ1-5, is DAGVTQSPTHLIKTRGQQVTLRCSPKSGHDTVSWYQQALGQGPQFIFQYYEEEERQRGNFPDRFSGHQFPNYSSELNVNALLLGDSALYLCASSLAGWNQPQHFGDGTRLSIL.

This clonotype was counted many times. This chain connects TRBV5-6 to TRBJ1-2, with 7 bases identical to TRBD1. Germline V CDR1 and CDR2: SGHDT, YYEEEE. The CDR3 is 15 amino acids. J lost 6 bases, V lost 2 bases, and 10 bases had no gene match. The CDR3 loop is CASSLVRGPRDGYTF. As DNA, the CDR3 is TGTGCCAGCAGCTTAGTAAGGGGGCCGCGGGATGGCTACACCTTC.

In its sample, this clonotype was seen many times. The chain employs TRBV5-1 and TRBJ1-2; no clear D. V lost 0 bases to trimming and J lost 4 bases, with 10 bases between them. In germline, CDR1 is SGHRS, CDR2 YFSETQ. The CDR3 has 14 residues. In DNA form, the CDR3 reads TGCGCCAGCAGCTTGGACCGGGATTTCTATGGCTACACCTTC. Translation gives CASSLDRDFYGYTF.

This clonotype occurred many times. This chain joins TRBV20-1 and TRBJ1-1; D might be TRBD1 (5 bases). The ends were cut back, 3 bases at V and 0 bases at J, with 8 bases in the middle. Germline CDR1 and CDR2: DFQATT and SNEGSKA (reference sequence). This CDR3 has 13 residues. Here the CDR3 DNA reads TGCAGTGCTAGGGGACCTATGAACACTGAAGCTTTCTTT. Translated: CSARGPMNTEAFF.

At least ten counts were recorded for this clonotype. V gene TRBV12-3 or TRBV12-4 combines with J gene TRBJ2-3, with D perhaps matching TRBD2 (5 bases). V was trimmed by 3 bases and J by 2 bases, leaving 12 bases between them. This CDR3 has 15 amino acids. Here the CDR3 reads CASSLATGYTDTQYF. CDR3 nucleotide sequence: TGTGCCAGCAGTTTGGCGACGGGGTACACAGATACGCAGTATTTT.

This clonotype occurred many times. The chain links TRBV20-1 to TRBJ2-7; tentatively, D is TRBD2 (7 bases). Germline loops: CDR1 DFQATT, CDR2 SNEGSKA (reference sequence). V dropped 1 base and J dropped 7 bases, with 23 bases sitting between them. The CDR3 sequence is 16 residues long. The CDR3, as DNA: TGCAGTGCTAGAGGTGGCCGGGGGGCCCGGATTGAGGAGCAGTACTTC. As protein: CSARGGRGARIEEQYF.

J is TRBJ2-1 and V is TRBV11-1; 11 nucleotides agree with TRBD2. The germline V gene has CDR1 SGHAT and CDR2 FQDESV (reference sequence). CDR3 length: 18 residues. Trimming cost V 4 bases and J 2 bases; bases outside gene matches: 10. The CDR3 nucleotides read TGTGCCAGCAGCTCTGGACTAGCGGGTTCCCTTGCCTACAATGAGCAGTTCTTC. The encoded protein is CASSSGLAGSLAYNEQFF.

This clonotype was seen many times. This chain uses TRBV24-1 with TRBJ2-1; weak D call: TRBD2 (6 bases). V lost 5 bases, J lost 1 base, and 8 bases lay in between. Germline CDR1 is KGHDR and CDR2 is SFDVKD. The CDR3 is 14 amino acids. The CDR3 DNA follows: TGTGCCACCAGTGGCGGAGGGTCCTACAATGAGCAGTTCTTC. Protein: CATSGGGSYNEQFF.

This clonotype was found many times. The chain employs TRBV29-1 and TRBJ1-1; 8 nucleotides match TRBD1. This CDR3 region has 12 residues. Germline assignment: CDR1 SQVTM and CDR2 ANQGSEA. After removal of 6 bases from V and 1 base from J, the junction contained 1 base not matched to a gene. Here the CDR3 DNA reads TGCAGCGTGGGGACAGGGAACACTGAAGCTTTCTTT. Protein sequence: CSVGTGNTEAFF.

In this sample, this clonotype turned up many times. The chain joins TRBV3-1 to TRBJ2-3; maybe TRBD2 (6 bases). The V end lost 5 bases, the J end lost 3 bases, and 9 bases lay between the germline ends. The CDR3 extends over 13 amino acids. Germline values: CDR1 LGHDT, CDR2 YNNKEL (reference sequence). The CDR3 DNA is TGTGCCAGCAGCTCGCGGGGTACAGATACGCAGTATTTT. Its protein is CASSSRGTDTQYF.

This clonotype was seen many times. V gene TRBV5-4 combines with J gene TRBJ1-2; TRBD1 matches at 7 bases. CDR3 length: 14 residues. In germline, CDR1 is SGHNT, CDR2 YYREEE (reference sequence). The J segment lost 2 bases and the V segment lost 4 bases, leaving 5 bases of the junction unmatched. The CDR3: CASSPQGENYGYTF. The CDR3 nucleotides read TGTGCCAGCAGCCCCCAGGGGGAAAACTATGGCTACACCTTC.

This clonotype was detected ten times or more. The chain uses TRBV11-2 and TRBJ2-7, with 11 positions matching TRBD1. The V segment lost 5 bases and the J segment 0 bases; nucleotides outside the gene matches: 9. This CDR3 has 17 amino acids. Germline-derived CDR1 and CDR2 are SGHAT and FQNNGV. CDR3 amino acids: CASSTSIGTGGSYEQYF. The CDR3 nucleotides read TGTGCCAGCAGCACTTCTATAGGGACAGGGGGCTCCTACGAGCAGTACTTC.

This clonotype occurred many times. This chain joins TRBV7-8 and TRBJ2-3, with D maybe TRBD2 (6 bases). The CDR3 contains 12 residues. Between the trimmed V and J ends, which lost 1 base and 14 bases, there was a span of 13 bases. CDR1 SGHVS and CDR2 FQNEAQ come from the germline V gene. The CDR3 region has the DNA TGTGCCAGCAGCTTAGGACTAGAGTTTCCGTATTTT. It encodes CASSLGLEFPYF.

Many counts were recorded for this clonotype. The rearrangement links TRBV27 to TRBJ2-2; tentatively, D is TRBD1 (6 bases). Germline V gene lookup returns CDR1 MNHEY and CDR2 SMNVEV (reference sequence). The V end lost 6 bases, the J end lost 7 bases, and 15 bases lay between the germline ends. CDR3 size: 14 residues. The CDR3 protein is CASRTGTIFGELFF. In DNA form, the CDR3 reads TGTGCCAGCAGGACCGGGACAATTTTCGGGGAGCTGTTTTTT.

In this sample, this clonotype turned up many times. The rearrangement joins TRBV13 to TRBJ2-3; D is perhaps TRBD1 (6 bases). The germline gives CDR1 PRHDT, CDR2 FYEKMQ (reference sequence). The CDR3 contains 13 residues. V gave up 5 bases and J gave up 4 bases, with 10 bases separating them. The CDR3 region is CASSVQGSDTQYF. The CDR3 DNA sequence: TGTGCCAGCAGCGTACAGGGATCAGATACGCAGTATTTT.

This clonotype was recorded at least ten times. V gene TRBV10-3 combines with J gene TRBJ2-5, with D maybe TRBD2 (6 bases). The germline V gene encodes CDR1 ENHRY and CDR2 SYGVKD. The length of the CDR3 is 14 residues. V was pared by 3 bases and J by 1 base, with 9 bases between. The CDR3 protein is CAISDFGGQETQYF. CDR3 DNA: TGTGCCATCAGTGATTTCGGGGGCCAAGAGACCCAGTACTTC.

This clonotype was counted many times. CDR3 in DNA: TGCGCCAGCAGCCAAGATGGGAAGCTAAATGAAAAACTGTTTTTT. It codes for CASSQDGKLNEKLFF. The chain combines TRBV4-3 with TRBJ1-4; D is ambiguous. CDR3 length equals 15 residues. Germline-derived CDR1 and CDR2 are LGHNA and YSLEER. Trimming took 0 bases from V and 5 from J, leaving 10 bases between them.

As to this clonotype: A much larger clone differs from this one at a single base, so this may be a read error. This chain connects TRBV3-1 to TRBJ2-1, with TRBD2 matching 13 bases. CDR1 LGHDT and CDR2 YNNKEL come from the germline V gene (reference sequence). This CDR3 is 17 amino acids long. CDR3 loop: CVSQRLAGGSSYNEQFF. The CDR3 region has the DNA TGTGTCAGCCAGAGACTAGCGGGGGGCAGCTCCTACAATGAGCAGTTCTTC.

Ten or more counts support this clonotype. V gene TRBV7-8 combines with J gene TRBJ1-1, with D possibly being TRBD1 (5 bases). The CDR3 loop spans 17 amino acids. Germline V lookup: CDR1 SGHVS, CDR2 FQNEAQ. Trimming took 3 bases from V and 5 from J, leaving 22 bases between them. CDR3 amino acids: CASSFQAGKELGTEAFF. CDR3 bases: TGTGCCAGCAGCTTCCAGGCAGGGAAGGAACTGGGGACTGAAGCTTTCTTT.

This clonotype was observed at least ten times. This sequence joins TRBV12-3 or TRBV12-4 and TRBJ1-5, with D unresolved. The CDR3 is 12 amino acids. Trimming stripped 8 bases from V and 4 bases from J, with 9 bases between. The CDR3 DNA reads as TGTGCCAGCGGGAATCAAAATCAGCCCCAGCATTTT. Residues: CASGNQNQPQHF.

In this sample, this clonotype turned up many times. The chain is built from TRBV5-1 and TRBJ2-7; D is unclear. CDR1 and CDR2 from the germline V gene are SGHRS and YFSETQ. CDR3 length: 12 residues. V shed 0 bases and J shed 5 bases, with 6 bases lying between them. The CDR3 DNA reads TGCGCCAGCAGCTTGGCGGAGAACGAGCAGTACTTC. Protein: CASSLAENEQYF.

This clonotype was seen many times. The chain uses TRBV2 and TRBJ2-3, with 8 positions matching TRBD1. Germline V gene lookup returns CDR1 SNHLY and CDR2 FYNNEI. Germline trimming cut 5 bases from V and 4 bases from J; bases unmatched to any gene: 8. This CDR3 has 15 amino acids. CDR3 loop: CASSSLQGVADTQYF. The CDR3 region has the DNA TGTGCCAGCAGTTCCCTACAGGGGGTCGCAGATACGCAGTATTTT.